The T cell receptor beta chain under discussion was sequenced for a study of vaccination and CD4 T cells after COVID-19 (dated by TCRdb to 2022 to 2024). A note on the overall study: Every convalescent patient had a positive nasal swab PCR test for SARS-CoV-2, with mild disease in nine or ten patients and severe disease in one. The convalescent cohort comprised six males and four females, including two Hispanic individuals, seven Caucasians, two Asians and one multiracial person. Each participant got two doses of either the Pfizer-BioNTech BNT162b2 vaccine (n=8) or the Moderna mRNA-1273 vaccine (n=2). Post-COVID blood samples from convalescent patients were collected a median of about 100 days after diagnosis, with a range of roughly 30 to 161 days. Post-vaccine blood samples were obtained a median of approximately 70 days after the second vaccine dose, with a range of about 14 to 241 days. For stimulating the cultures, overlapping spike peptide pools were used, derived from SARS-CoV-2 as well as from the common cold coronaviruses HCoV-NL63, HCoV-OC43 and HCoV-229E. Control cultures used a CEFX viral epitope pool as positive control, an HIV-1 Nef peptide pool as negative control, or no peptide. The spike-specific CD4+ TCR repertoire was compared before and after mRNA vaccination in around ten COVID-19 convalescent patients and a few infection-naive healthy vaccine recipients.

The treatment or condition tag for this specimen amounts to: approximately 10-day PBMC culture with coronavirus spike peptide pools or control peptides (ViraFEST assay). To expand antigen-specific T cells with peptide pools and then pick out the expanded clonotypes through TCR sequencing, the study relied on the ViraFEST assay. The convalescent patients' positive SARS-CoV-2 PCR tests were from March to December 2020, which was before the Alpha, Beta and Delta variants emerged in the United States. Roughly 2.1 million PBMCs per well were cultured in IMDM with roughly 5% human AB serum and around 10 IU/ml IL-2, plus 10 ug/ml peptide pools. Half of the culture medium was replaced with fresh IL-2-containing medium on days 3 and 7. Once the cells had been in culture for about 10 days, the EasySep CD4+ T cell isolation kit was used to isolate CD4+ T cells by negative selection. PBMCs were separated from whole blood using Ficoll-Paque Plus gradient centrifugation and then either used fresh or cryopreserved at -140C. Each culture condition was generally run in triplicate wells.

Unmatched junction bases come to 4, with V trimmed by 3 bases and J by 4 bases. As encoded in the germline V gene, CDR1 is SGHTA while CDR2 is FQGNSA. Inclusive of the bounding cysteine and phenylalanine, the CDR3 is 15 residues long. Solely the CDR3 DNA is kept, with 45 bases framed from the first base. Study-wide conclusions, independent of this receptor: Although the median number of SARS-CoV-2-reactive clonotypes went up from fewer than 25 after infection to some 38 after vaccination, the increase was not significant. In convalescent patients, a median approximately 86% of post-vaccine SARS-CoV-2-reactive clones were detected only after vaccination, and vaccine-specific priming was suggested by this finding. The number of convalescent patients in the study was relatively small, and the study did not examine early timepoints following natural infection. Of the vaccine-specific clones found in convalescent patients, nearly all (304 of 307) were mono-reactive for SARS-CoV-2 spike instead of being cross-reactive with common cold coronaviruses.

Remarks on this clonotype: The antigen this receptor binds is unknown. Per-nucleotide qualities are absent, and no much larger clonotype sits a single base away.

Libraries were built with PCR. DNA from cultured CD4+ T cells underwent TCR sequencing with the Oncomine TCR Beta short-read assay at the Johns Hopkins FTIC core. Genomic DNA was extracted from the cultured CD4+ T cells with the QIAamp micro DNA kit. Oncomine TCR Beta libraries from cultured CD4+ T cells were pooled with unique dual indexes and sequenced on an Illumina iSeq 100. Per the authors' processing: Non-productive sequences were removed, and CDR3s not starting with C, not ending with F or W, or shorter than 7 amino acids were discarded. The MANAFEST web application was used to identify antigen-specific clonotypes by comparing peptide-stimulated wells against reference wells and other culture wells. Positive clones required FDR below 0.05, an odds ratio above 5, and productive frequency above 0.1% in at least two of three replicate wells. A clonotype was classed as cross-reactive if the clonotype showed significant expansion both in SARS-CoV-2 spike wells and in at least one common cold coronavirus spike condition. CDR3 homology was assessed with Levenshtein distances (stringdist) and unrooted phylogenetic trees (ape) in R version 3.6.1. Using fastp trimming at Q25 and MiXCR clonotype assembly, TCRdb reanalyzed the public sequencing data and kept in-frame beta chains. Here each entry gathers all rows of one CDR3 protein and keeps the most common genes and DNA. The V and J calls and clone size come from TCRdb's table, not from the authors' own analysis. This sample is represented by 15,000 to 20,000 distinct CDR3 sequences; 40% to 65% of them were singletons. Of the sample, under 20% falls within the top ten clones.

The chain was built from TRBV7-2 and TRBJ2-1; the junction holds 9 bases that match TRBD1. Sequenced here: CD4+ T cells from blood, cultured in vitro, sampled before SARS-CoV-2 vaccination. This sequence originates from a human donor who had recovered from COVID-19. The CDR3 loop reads CASSLPTGGYNEQFF. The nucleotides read TGTGCCAGCAGCTTGCCGACAGGGGGATACAATGAGCAGTTCTTC.